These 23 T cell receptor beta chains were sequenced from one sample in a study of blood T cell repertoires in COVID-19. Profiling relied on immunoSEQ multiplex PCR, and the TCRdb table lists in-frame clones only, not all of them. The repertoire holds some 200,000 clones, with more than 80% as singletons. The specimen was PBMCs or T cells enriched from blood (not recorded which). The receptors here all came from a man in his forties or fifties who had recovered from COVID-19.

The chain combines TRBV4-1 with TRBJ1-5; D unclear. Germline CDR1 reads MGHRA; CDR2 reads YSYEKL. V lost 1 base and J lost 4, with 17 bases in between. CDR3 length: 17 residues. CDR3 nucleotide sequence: TGCGCCAGCAGCCAAGGGGTTTTGCGGGAAAAAAATCAGCCCCAGCATTTT. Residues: CASSQGVLREKNQPQHF.

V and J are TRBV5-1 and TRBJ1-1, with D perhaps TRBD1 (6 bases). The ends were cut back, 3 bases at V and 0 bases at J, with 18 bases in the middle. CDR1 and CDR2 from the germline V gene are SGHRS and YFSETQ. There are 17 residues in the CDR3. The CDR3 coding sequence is TGCGCCAGCAGCTCCAGAAAGGGGGGGAGCTTGAACACTGAAGCTTTCTTT. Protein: CASSSRKGGSLNTEAFF.

CDR3 region: CASSPAGQGPNYGYTF. In DNA form, the CDR3 reads TGCGCCAGCAGCCCGGCCGGACAGGGCCCCAACTATGGCTACACCTTC. The chain uses TRBV4-1 and TRBJ1-2, with 8 bases fitting TRBD1. The junction had 9 bases not matched to a gene; V was cut back by 4 bases and J by 2 bases. The CDR3 runs 16 residues. Germline CDR1 MGHRA, CDR2 YSYEKL.

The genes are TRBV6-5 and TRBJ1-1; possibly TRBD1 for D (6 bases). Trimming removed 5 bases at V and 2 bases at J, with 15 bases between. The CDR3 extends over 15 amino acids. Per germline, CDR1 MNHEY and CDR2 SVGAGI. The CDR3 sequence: CASSTQGRVNTEAFF. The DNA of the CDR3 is TGTGCCAGCAGTACCCAGGGGCGGGTTAACACTGAAGCTTTCTTT.

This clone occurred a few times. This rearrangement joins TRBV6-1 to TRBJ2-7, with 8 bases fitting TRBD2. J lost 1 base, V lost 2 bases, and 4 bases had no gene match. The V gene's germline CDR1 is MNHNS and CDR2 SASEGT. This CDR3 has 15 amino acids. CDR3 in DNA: TGTGCCAGCAGTGAACAGAGCGGGAGTTCCTACGAGCAGTACTTC. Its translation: CASSEQSGSSYEQYF.

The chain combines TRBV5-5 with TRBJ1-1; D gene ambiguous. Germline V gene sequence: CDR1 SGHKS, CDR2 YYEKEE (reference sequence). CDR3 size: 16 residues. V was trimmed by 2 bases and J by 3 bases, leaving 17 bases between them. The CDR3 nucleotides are TGTGCCAGCAGCTTACGCGGGGATGGCGTACACACTGAAGCTTTCTTT. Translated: CASSLRGDGVHTEAFF.

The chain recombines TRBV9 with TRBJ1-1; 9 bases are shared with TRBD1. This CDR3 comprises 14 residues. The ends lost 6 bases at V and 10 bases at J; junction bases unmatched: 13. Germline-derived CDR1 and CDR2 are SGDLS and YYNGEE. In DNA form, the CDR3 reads TGTGCCAGCACCCTAAACCCGGGACAGGGAGTAGCTTTCTTT. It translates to CASTLNPGQGVAFF.

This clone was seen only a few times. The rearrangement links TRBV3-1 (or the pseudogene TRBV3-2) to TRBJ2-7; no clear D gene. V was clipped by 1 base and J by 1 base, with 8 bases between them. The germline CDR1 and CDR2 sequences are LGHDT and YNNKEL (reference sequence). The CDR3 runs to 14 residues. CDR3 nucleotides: TGTGCCAGCAGCCAAGGGCTTGGTTCCTACGAGCAGTACTTC. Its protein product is CASSQGLGSYEQYF.

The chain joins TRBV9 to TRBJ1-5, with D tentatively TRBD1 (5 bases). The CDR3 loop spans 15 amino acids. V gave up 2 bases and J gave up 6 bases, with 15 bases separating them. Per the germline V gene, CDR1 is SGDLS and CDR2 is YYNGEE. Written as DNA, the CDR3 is TGTGCCAGCAGCGTGTCGGCCTTTCAGGGTCAGCCCCAGCATTTT. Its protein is CASSVSAFQGQPQHF.

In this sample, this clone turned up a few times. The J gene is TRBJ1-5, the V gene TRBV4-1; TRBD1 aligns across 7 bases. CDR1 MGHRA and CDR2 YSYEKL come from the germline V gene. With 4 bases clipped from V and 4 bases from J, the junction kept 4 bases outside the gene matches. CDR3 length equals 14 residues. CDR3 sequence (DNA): TGCGCCAGCAGCCTTGGACAGGCAAATCAGCCCCAGCATTTT. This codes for CASSLGQANQPQHF.

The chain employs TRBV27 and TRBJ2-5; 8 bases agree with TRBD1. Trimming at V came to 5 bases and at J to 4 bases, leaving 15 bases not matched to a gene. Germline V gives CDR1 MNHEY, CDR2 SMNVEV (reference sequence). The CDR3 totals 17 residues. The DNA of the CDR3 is TGTGCCAGCAGTCGAACCAGGGGGCCAGCCGTCCCAGAGACCCAGTACTTC. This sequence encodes CASSRTRGPAVPETQYF.

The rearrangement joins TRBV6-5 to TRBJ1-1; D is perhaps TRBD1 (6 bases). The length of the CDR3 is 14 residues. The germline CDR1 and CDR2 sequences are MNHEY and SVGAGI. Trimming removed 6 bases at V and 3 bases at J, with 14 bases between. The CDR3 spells CASRKDRSDTEAFF. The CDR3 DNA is TGTGCCAGCAGGAAAGACAGGTCGGACACTGAAGCTTTCTTT.

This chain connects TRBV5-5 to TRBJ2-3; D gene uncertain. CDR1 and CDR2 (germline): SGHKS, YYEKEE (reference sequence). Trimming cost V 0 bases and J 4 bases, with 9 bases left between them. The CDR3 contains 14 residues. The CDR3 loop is CASSLGAWADTQYF. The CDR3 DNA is TGTGCCAGCAGCTTGGGGGCGTGGGCAGATACGCAGTATTTT.

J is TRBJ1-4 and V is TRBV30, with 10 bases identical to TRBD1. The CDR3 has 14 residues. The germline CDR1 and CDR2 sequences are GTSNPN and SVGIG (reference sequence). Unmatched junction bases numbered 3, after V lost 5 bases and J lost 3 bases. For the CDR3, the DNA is TGTGCCTGGGACAGGGGGCCAGCTAATGAAAAACTGTTTTTT. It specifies CAWDRGPANEKLFF.

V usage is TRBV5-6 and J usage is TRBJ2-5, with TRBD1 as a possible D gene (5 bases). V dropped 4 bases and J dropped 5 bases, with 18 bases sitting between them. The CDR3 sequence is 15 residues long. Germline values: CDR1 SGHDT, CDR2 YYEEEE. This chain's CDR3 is CASSTERLTVETQYF. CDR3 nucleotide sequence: TGTGCCAGCAGCACCGAGAGATTGACAGTGGAGACCCAGTACTTC.

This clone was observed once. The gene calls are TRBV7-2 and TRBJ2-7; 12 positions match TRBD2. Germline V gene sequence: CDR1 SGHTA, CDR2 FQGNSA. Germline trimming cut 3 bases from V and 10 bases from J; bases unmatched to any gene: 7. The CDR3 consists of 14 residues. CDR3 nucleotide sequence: TGTGCCAGCAGCTTGGGACTAGCGGGTTATCGACAGTACTTC. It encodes CASSLGLAGYRQYF.

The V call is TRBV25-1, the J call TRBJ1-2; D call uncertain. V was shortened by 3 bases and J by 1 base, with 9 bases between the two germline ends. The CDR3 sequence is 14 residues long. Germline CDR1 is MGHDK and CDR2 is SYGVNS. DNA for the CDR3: TGTGCCAGCAGTGAGAGGGTAGTTAACTATGGCTACACCTTC. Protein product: CASSERVVNYGYTF.

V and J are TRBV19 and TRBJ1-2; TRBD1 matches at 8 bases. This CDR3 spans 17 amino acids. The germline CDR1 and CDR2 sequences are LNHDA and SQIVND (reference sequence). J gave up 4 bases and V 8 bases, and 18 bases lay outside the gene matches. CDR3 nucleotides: TGTGCCAGTGTCCGCCGCAGGGGGCAGGGCCTCATCTATGGCTACACCTTC. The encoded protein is CASVRRRGQGLIYGYTF.

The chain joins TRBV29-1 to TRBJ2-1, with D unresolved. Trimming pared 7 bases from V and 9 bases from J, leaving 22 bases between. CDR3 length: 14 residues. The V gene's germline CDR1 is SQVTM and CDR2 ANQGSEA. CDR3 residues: CSDAVSADPGEQFF. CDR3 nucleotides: TGCAGCGACGCAGTCAGCGCAGACCCCGGTGAGCAGTTCTTC.

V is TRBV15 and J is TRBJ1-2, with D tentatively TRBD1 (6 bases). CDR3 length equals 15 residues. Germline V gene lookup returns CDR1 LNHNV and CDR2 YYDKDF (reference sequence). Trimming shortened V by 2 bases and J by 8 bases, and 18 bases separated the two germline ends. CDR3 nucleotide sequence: TGTGCCACCAGCAGACAGACACCCCAAAGGGGGGGCTACACCTTC. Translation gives CATSRQTPQRGGYTF.

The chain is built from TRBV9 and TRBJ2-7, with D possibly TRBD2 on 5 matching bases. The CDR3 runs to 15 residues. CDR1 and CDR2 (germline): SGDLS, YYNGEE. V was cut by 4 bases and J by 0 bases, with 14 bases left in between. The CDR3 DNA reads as TGTGCCAGCAGCCGGCTCATAGGGAGCTCCTACGAGCAGTACTTC. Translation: CASSRLIGSSYEQYF. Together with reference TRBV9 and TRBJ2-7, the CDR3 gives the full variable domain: DSGVTQTPKHLITATGQRVTLRCSPRSGDLSVYWYQQSLDQGLQFLIQYYNGEERAKGNILERFSAQQFPDLHSELNLSSLELGDSALYFCASSRLIGSSYEQYFGPGTRLTVT.

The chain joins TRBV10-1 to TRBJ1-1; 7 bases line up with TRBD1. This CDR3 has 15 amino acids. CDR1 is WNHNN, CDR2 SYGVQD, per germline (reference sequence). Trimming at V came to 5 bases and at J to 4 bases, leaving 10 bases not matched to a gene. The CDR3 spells CASSTSNRGSTEAFF. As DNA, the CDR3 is TGCGCCAGCAGTACTTCTAACAGGGGAAGCACTGAAGCTTTCTTT.

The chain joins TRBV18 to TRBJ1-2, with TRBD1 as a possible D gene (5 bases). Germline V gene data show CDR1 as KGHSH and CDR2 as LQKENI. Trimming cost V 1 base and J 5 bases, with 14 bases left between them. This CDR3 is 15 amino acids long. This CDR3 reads CASSPQPRGEYGYTF. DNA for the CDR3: TGTGCCAGCTCACCACAACCGCGGGGGGAATATGGCTACACCTTC.